This is a list of T cell receptor beta chains from one sample in a study of T cells in Graves' hyperthyroidism and ophthalmopathy. TCRdb re-called the multiplex PCR reads through MiXCR, storing one row per CDR3 protein. The table records nearly 600,000 distinct CDR3 sequences, approximately 15% of them present only once. The sequencing input was blood. Source of these receptors: a woman aged 18-29 years with Graves' ophthalmopathy. Each CDR3 is given with its conserved first and last residue. The D gene is left open where the match is weak. Size values are once, few and many counts, or a class for expanded clones, and some rows have none.

j_call: TRBJ2-5
v_call: TRBV24-1
d_call: TRBD1
clone_size: .
cdr3_nt: TGTGCCACCAGTGATCCCGGGACAGGGGGCGAGGGGACCCAGTACTTC
cdr3_aa: CATSDPGTGGEGTQYF

j_call: TRBJ2-7
v_call: TRBV7-9
d_call: TRBD2
clone_size: few
cdr3_nt: TGTGCCAGCAGCTGGACTAGCGAATCCTACGAGCAGTACTTC
cdr3_aa: CASSWTSESYEQYF

j_call: TRBJ2-1
v_call: TRBV29-1
d_call: TRBD2
clone_size: many
cdr3_nt: TGCAGCGTTGAAGGTGGGGAGGAACTAGCGGGAGCTGAGCAGTTCTTC
cdr3_aa: CSVEGGEELAGAEQFF

j_call: TRBJ1-5
v_call: TRBV24-1
d_call: TRBD1
clone_size: .
cdr3_nt: TGTGCCACCAGTGGTGGACAGGGGGCTGCGGAGCCCCAGCATTTT
cdr3_aa: CATSGGQGAAEPQHF

j_call: TRBJ1-2
v_call: TRBV10-3
d_call: .
clone_size: .
cdr3_nt: TGTTCCACGACTGACAGACTTAACTATGGCTACACCTTC
cdr3_aa: CSTTDRLNYGYTF

j_call: TRBJ1-2
v_call: TRBV2
d_call: TRBD1
clone_size: many
cdr3_nt: TGTGCCAGCAGTGAGGGGACAGGGTTCTATGGCTACACCTTC
cdr3_aa: CASSEGTGFYGYTF

j_call: TRBJ2-2
v_call: TRBV9
d_call: TRBD1
clone_size: .
cdr3_nt: TGTGCCAGCAGCGCCGGGACAGGGGGCTCTTGGTCCTCCGGGGAGCTGTTTTTT
cdr3_aa: CASSAGTGGSWSSGELFF

j_call: TRBJ2-7
v_call: TRBV27
d_call: .
clone_size: .
cdr3_nt: TGTGCCAGCAGTCGCGGGGCACCCTACGAGCAGTACTTC
cdr3_aa: CASSRGAPYEQYF

j_call: TRBJ2-3
v_call: TRBV10-3
d_call: TRBD2
clone_size: many
cdr3_nt: TGTGCCATCAGTTCTAAAGGACTAGCGGAACCCACAGATACGCAGTATTTT
cdr3_aa: CAISSKGLAEPTDTQYF

j_call: TRBJ2-1
v_call: TRBV12-3/TRBV12-4
d_call: .
clone_size: few
cdr3_nt: TGTGCCAGCAGTTTAGCGCGCGACAGGTTTTCCAATGAGCAGTTCTTC
cdr3_aa: CASSLARDRFSNEQFF

j_call: TRBJ1-1
v_call: TRBV5-6
d_call: .
clone_size: .
cdr3_nt: TGTGCCAGCAGCTTCGGGGGGGCGTACACTGAAGCTTTCTTT
cdr3_aa: CASSFGGAYTEAFF

j_call: TRBJ1-1
v_call: TRBV7-9
d_call: TRBD1
clone_size: many
cdr3_nt: TGTGCCAGCAGCGGCCGGGACAGGGCTAAGAACACTGAAGCTTTCTTT
cdr3_aa: CASSGRDRAKNTEAFF

j_call: TRBJ2-1
v_call: TRBV28
d_call: .
clone_size: many
cdr3_nt: TGTGCCAGCAGTTTATACTGGGTTAACAATGAGCAGTTCTTC
cdr3_aa: CASSLYWVNNEQFF

j_call: TRBJ1-1
v_call: TRBV7-3
d_call: .
clone_size: few
cdr3_nt: TGTGCCAGCAGCTTAACTCAGGGTATAGTTACTGAAGCTTTCTTT
cdr3_aa: CASSLTQGIVTEAFF

j_call: TRBJ1-5
v_call: TRBV20-1
d_call: .
clone_size: many
cdr3_nt: TGCAGTGCAGGCAGTCAGCCCCAGCATTTT
cdr3_aa: CSAGSQPQHF

j_call: TRBJ2-1
v_call: TRBV30
d_call: .
clone_size: .
cdr3_nt: TGTGCCTGGTTGGCGGAGACTGAGCAGTTCTTC
cdr3_aa: CAWLAETEQFF

j_call: TRBJ2-4
v_call: TRBV18
d_call: .
clone_size: few
cdr3_nt: TGTGCCAGCTCACCCGGGGGTCAGAGGGGAGCCAAAAACATTCAGTACTTC
cdr3_aa: CASSPGGQRGAKNIQYF

j_call: TRBJ2-7
v_call: TRBV5-1
d_call: .
clone_size: few
cdr3_nt: TGCGCCAGCAGCTCGGAGGGGGCGTCCTACGAGCAGTACTTC
cdr3_aa: CASSSEGASYEQYF

j_call: TRBJ2-7
v_call: TRBV3-1
d_call: .
clone_size: many
cdr3_nt: TGTGCCAGCAGCCAAGATGCTAACGAGCAGTACTTC
cdr3_aa: CASSQDANEQYF

j_call: TRBJ1-1
v_call: TRBV30
d_call: .
clone_size: many
cdr3_nt: TGTGCCTGGAGTCGGACACAAAGGAACACTGAAGCTTTCTTT
cdr3_aa: CAWSRTQRNTEAFF

j_call: TRBJ2-1
v_call: TRBV10-2
d_call: .
clone_size: many
cdr3_nt: TGCGCCAGCTTCGGGCTCGAGGGGATTGAGCAGTTCTTC
cdr3_aa: CASFGLEGIEQFF

j_call: TRBJ1-1
v_call: TRBV2
d_call: .
clone_size: many
cdr3_nt: TGTGCCAGCAGTGCTGACGGGACGGTTGAAGCTTTCTTT
cdr3_aa: CASSADGTVEAFF

j_call: TRBJ2-5
v_call: TRBV7-9
d_call: .
clone_size: few
cdr3_nt: TGTGCCAGCAGCCGAGAGGGCGGCGGACAAGAGACCCAGTACTTC
cdr3_aa: CASSREGGGQETQYF

j_call: TRBJ2-3
v_call: TRBV30
d_call: .
clone_size: many
cdr3_nt: TGTGCCTGGAGTGTCAATAGGCTCACAGATACGCAGTATTTT
cdr3_aa: CAWSVNRLTDTQYF

j_call: TRBJ2-5
v_call: TRBV24-1
d_call: TRBD1
clone_size: many
cdr3_nt: TGTGCCACCAGCGCACTGGACAGGGGACGCCAAGAGACCCAGTACTTC
cdr3_aa: CATSALDRGRQETQYF

j_call: TRBJ1-2
v_call: TRBV28
d_call: TRBD1
clone_size: many
cdr3_nt: TGTGCCAGCAGTTTTTGGACAGGGTGGGACTATGGCTACACCTTC
cdr3_aa: CASSFWTGWDYGYTF

j_call: TRBJ1-6
v_call: TRBV9
d_call: .
clone_size: .
cdr3_nt: TGTGCCAGCAGTCCTCCTTCCACAGGGAATTCACCCCTCCACTTT
cdr3_aa: CASSPPSTGNSPLHF

j_call: TRBJ2-2
v_call: TRBV5-1
d_call: .
clone_size: many
cdr3_nt: TGCGCCAGCAGCTTGGGTACGACAGGGAACACCGGGGAGCTGTTTTTT
cdr3_aa: CASSLGTTGNTGELFF

j_call: TRBJ2-4
v_call: TRBV5-1
d_call: TRBD2
clone_size: .
cdr3_nt: TGCGCCAGCAGTCTTGCCCCGGGACTAGCGACGACCAAAAACATTCAGTACTTC
cdr3_aa: CASSLAPGLATTKNIQYF

j_call: TRBJ2-7
v_call: TRBV20-1
d_call: TRBD2
clone_size: many
cdr3_nt: TGCAGTGCTAGTTCAGCGGGAACTTACGAGCAGTACTTC
cdr3_aa: CSASSAGTYEQYF

j_call: TRBJ2-5
v_call: TRBV29-1
d_call: .
clone_size: few
cdr3_nt: TGCAGCGTGGACAGCCAAGAGACCCAGTACTTC
cdr3_aa: CSVDSQETQYF

j_call: TRBJ1-2
v_call: TRBV5-1
d_call: .
clone_size: many
cdr3_nt: TGCGCCAGCAGCGTGGGGGCAGGAGGGACGCACTATGGCTACACCTTC
cdr3_aa: CASSVGAGGTHYGYTF

j_call: TRBJ2-5
v_call: TRBV7-9
d_call: TRBD1
clone_size: many
cdr3_nt: TGTGCCAGCAGAGGACAGGGGGCTTGGGAGACCCAGTACTTC
cdr3_aa: CASRGQGAWETQYF

j_call: TRBJ2-7
v_call: TRBV6-2/TRBV6-3
d_call: .
clone_size: .
cdr3_nt: TGTGCCAGCAGTTACTTTGGACTCCCCGCCTACGAGCAGTACTTC
cdr3_aa: CASSYFGLPAYEQYF

j_call: TRBJ1-5
v_call: TRBV7-8
d_call: .
clone_size: .
cdr3_nt: TGTGCCAGCAGCTTAGGGGGCACTAGTAGCCAGCCCCAGCATTTT
cdr3_aa: CASSLGGTSSQPQHF

j_call: TRBJ2-3
v_call: TRBV10-3
d_call: TRBD2
clone_size: .
cdr3_nt: TGTGCCAACGGGGCGGGGGGGTCGGATACGCAGTATTTT
cdr3_aa: CANGAGGSDTQYF

j_call: TRBJ2-7
v_call: TRBV20-1
d_call: TRBD1
clone_size: many
cdr3_nt: TGCAGTGCTGGTATTCCGGGGGACAGGTTCTACGAGCAGTACTTC
cdr3_aa: CSAGIPGDRFYEQYF

j_call: TRBJ2-7
v_call: TRBV2
d_call: .
clone_size: many
cdr3_nt: TGTGCCAGCATGCTGGACGGCTACGAGCAGTACTTC
cdr3_aa: CASMLDGYEQYF

j_call: TRBJ2-4
v_call: TRBV5-5
d_call: TRBD1
clone_size: many
cdr3_nt: TGTGCCAGCAGCTTGGCGGACAGGGGAAACATTCAGTACTTC
cdr3_aa: CASSLADRGNIQYF

j_call: TRBJ2-2
v_call: TRBV7-2
d_call: .
clone_size: few
cdr3_nt: TGTGCCAGCAGCTTAGGGATGGGTGCAGGTTGGGACACCGGGGAGCTGTTTTTT
cdr3_aa: CASSLGMGAGWDTGELFF

j_call: TRBJ2-3
v_call: TRBV25-1
d_call: .
clone_size: .
cdr3_nt: TGTGCCAGCAGCTATACTAGCAGAGTCGCAGATACGCAGTATTTT
cdr3_aa: CASSYTSRVADTQYF

j_call: TRBJ2-7
v_call: TRBV7-2
d_call: .
clone_size: many
cdr3_nt: TGTGCCAGCAGCCTCAAGTCAGCTTCCGGGGCCGAGCAGTACTTC
cdr3_aa: CASSLKSASGAEQYF

j_call: TRBJ2-3
v_call: TRBV11-3
d_call: .
clone_size: many
cdr3_nt: TGTGCCAGCAGCTCATTAGCAGCAGATACGCAGTATTTT
cdr3_aa: CASSSLAADTQYF

j_call: TRBJ2-1
v_call: TRBV10-3
d_call: .
clone_size: few
cdr3_nt: TGTGCCATCAGGGCAATCAATGAGCAGTTCTTC
cdr3_aa: CAIRAINEQFF

j_call: TRBJ2-5
v_call: TRBV7-9
d_call: .
clone_size: few
cdr3_nt: TGTGCCAGCAGCCCCGGCCAAGAGACCCGGTACTTC
cdr3_aa: CASSPGQETRYF

j_call: TRBJ2-7
v_call: TRBV6-1
d_call: .
clone_size: many
cdr3_nt: TGTGCCAGCAGTTATACAGCGCGTTCCCACGAGCAGTACTTC
cdr3_aa: CASSYTARSHEQYF

j_call: TRBJ1-4
v_call: TRBV7-9
d_call: .
clone_size: .
cdr3_nt: TGTGCCAGCAGCTACACAGGGCAGGGGGAAAAACTGTTTTTT
cdr3_aa: CASSYTGQGEKLFF

j_call: TRBJ2-1
v_call: TRBV12-3/TRBV12-4
d_call: TRBD2
clone_size: many
cdr3_nt: TGTGCCAGCAGTTCTAGACTAGCGGTGGAGCAGTTCTTC
cdr3_aa: CASSSRLAVEQFF

j_call: TRBJ2-2
v_call: TRBV15
d_call: TRBD1
clone_size: many
cdr3_nt: TGTGCCACCAGTCACCGGGACAGGGGGCGCGTGGCGAGCGGGGAGCTGTTTTTT
cdr3_aa: CATSHRDRGRVASGELFF

j_call: TRBJ1-2
v_call: TRBV30
d_call: TRBD1
clone_size: many
cdr3_nt: TGTGCCTGGGGGACAGTGGGCTATGGCTACACCTTC
cdr3_aa: CAWGTVGYGYTF

j_call: TRBJ2-7
v_call: TRBV18
d_call: TRBD2
clone_size: many
cdr3_nt: TGTGCCAGCTCAACGGGCCGAGCGGGAGCCGGCGAGCAGTACTTC
cdr3_aa: CASSTGRAGAGEQYF

j_call: TRBJ2-5
v_call: TRBV20-1
d_call: TRBD1
clone_size: .
cdr3_nt: TGCAGTGCTACAAGGGACAGCCTCCGAGGGACCCAGTACTTC
cdr3_aa: CSATRDSLRGTQYF

j_call: TRBJ1-2
v_call: TRBV7-3
d_call: .
clone_size: many
cdr3_nt: TGTGCCAGCAGTCCGACACTTTCCGGGACGGGGGTAGGTGGCTACACCTTC
cdr3_aa: CASSPTLSGTGVGGYTF

j_call: TRBJ2-1
v_call: TRBV18
d_call: TRBD2
clone_size: many
cdr3_nt: TGTGCCAGCTCACGTAAGACCGGGACTAGCGGAGACGAGCAGTTCTTC
cdr3_aa: CASSRKTGTSGDEQFF

j_call: TRBJ2-5
v_call: TRBV20-1
d_call: .
clone_size: .
cdr3_nt: TGCAGTGCTAGGGGGCAGGGGAAAGAGACCCAGTACTTC
cdr3_aa: CSARGQGKETQYF